The entry that follows covers one T cell receptor beta chain sequence. As yet, its antigen is unknown. The data derive from a study of CD8 T cells in Susac syndrome. Study in general: Each patient with Susac syndrome, at the time of blood draw, was therapy-naive, on corticosteroids, or on intravenous immunoglobulin alone.

Per the germline V gene, CDR1 is GTSNPN and CDR2 is SVGIG (reference sequence). The CDR3 is 15 amino acids. Trimming at V came to 2 bases and at J to 2 bases, leaving 7 bases not matched to a gene. Random hexamers were used to reverse transcribe about 0.5 to 1 ug of RNA. Amplification of TCR beta CDR3 used immunoSEQ multiplex PCR across 54 Vbeta and 13 Jbeta. TCRdb ran MiXCR on the immunoSEQ multiplex PCR reads and lists one entry per CDR3 protein. The sample has roughly 190,000 distinct CDR3 sequences; just under 95% are singletons. Study results and limitations: The study recognized that the number of individuals in its TCR sequencing and HLA analysis was relatively small.

TCR beta from blood CD8+ and CD4+ T cells was sequenced. Sequences were obtained from CD8+ T cells from PBMCs. V is TRBV30 and J is TRBJ2-3, with TRBD2 matching 7 bases. The TCR comes from a human donor with Susac syndrome. CDR3 coding DNA: TGTGCCTGGAGTTCGGGGAGGGGTGTCACAGATACGCAGTATTTT. Protein sequence: CAWSSGRGVTDTQYF.